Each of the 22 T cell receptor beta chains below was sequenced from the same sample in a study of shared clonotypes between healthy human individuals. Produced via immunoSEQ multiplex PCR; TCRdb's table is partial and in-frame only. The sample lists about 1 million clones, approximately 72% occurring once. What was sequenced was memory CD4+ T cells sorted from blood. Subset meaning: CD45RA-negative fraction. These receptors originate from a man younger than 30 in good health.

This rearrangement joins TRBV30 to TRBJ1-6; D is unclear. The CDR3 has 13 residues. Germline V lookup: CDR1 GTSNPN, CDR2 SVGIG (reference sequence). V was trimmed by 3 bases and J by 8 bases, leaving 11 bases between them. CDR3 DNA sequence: TGTGCCTGGAGAACCGGGCAGGATTCACCCCTCCACTTT. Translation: CAWRTGQDSPLHF.

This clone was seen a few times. Written as DNA, the CDR3 is TGTGCCAGCAGCTTACCGGGACCGCAGCACTTT. Its translation is CASSLPGPQHF. This chain uses TRBV7-8 with TRBJ1-6; the D gene is possibly TRBD1 (5 bases). V dropped 2 bases and J dropped 19 bases, with 12 bases sitting between them. This CDR3 has 11 residues. Per the germline V gene, CDR1 is SGHVS and CDR2 is FQNEAQ.

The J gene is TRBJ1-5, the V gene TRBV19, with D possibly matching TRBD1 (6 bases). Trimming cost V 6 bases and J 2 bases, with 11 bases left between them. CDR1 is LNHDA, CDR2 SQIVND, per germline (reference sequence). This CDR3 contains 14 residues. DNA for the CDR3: TGTGCCAGTAGGCCCAGGGGTGGCAATCAGCCCCAGCATTTT. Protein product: CASRPRGGNQPQHF.

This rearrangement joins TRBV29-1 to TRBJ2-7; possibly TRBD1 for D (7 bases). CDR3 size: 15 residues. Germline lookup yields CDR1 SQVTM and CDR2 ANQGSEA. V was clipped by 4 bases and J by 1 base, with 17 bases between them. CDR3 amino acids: CSVGSRGDSSYEQYF. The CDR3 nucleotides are TGCAGCGTTGGCTCCAGGGGGGACAGTTCCTACGAGCAGTACTTC.

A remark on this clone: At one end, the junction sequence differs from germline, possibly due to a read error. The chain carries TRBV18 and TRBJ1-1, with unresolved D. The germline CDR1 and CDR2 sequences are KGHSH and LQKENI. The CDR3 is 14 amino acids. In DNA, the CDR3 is TGTGCCAGTTCACCATATAGGGCGAACACTGAAGCTTTCTTT. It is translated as CASSPYRANTEAFF.

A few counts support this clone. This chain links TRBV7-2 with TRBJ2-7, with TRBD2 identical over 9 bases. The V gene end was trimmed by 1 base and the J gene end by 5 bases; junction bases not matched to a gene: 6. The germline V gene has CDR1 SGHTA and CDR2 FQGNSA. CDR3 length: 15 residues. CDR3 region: CASSLGRAGGHEQYF. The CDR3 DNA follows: TGTGCCAGCAGCTTAGGAAGAGCGGGAGGCCACGAGCAGTACTTC.

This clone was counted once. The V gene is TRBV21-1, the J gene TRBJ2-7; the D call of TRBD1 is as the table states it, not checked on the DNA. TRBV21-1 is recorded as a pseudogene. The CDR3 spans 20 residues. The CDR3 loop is CASSLRLAPEKLDREYEQYF. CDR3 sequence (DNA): TGTGCCAGCTCCCTACGCCTAGCCCCGGAAAAATTGGACAGGGAATACGAGCAGTACTTC.

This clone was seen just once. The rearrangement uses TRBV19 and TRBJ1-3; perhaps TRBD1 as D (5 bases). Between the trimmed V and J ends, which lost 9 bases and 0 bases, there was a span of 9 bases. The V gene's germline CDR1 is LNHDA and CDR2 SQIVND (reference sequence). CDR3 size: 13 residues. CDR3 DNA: TGTGCCAGCCACAGGTTCTCTGGAAACACCATATATTTT. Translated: CASHRFSGNTIYF.

In nucleotides, the CDR3 is TGTGCCAGCAGCCAAGATAGGCAGGGGGCGTGGGAGACCCAGTACTTC. It yields the protein CASSQDRQGAWETQYF. The rearrangement links TRBV4-2 to TRBJ2-5, with TRBD1 identical over 8 bases. The CDR3 has 16 residues. Germline CDR1 LGHNA, CDR2 YNFKEQ. J was trimmed by 5 bases and V by 0 bases; bases with no gene match: 8.

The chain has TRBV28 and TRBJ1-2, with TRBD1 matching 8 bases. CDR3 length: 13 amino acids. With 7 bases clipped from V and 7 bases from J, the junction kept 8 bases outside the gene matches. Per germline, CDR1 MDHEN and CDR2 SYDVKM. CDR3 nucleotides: TGTGCCAGCATAGTTGGGACAGGTAGTGGCTACACCTTC. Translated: CASIVGTGSGYTF.

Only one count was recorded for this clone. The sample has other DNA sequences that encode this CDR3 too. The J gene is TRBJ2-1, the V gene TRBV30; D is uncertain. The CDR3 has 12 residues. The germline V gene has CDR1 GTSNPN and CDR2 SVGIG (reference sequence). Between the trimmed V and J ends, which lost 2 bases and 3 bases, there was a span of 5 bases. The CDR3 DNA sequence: TGTGCCTGGAGTCTAGTCTACAATGAGCAGTTCTTC. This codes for CAWSLVYNEQFF.

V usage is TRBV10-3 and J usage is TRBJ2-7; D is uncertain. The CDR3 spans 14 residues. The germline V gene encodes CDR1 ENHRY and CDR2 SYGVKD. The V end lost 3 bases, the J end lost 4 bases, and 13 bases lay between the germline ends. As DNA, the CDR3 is TGTGCCATCAGTGAAGGATCTCTGGGGTACGAGCAGTACTTC. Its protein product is CAISEGSLGYEQYF.

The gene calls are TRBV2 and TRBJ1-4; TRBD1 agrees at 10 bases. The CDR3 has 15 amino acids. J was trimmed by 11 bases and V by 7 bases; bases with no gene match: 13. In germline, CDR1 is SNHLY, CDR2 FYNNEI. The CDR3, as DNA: TGTGCCAGCAAACACGACAGGGGGCTGTCAGAGAAACTGTTTTTT. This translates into CASKHDRGLSEKLFF.

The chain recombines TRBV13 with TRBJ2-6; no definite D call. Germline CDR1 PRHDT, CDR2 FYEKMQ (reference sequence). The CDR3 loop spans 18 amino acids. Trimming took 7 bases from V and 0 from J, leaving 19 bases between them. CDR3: CASTSRRFPLSGANVLTF. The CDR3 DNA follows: TGTGCCAGCACTTCCCGCAGGTTCCCGCTCTCTGGGGCCAACGTCCTGACTTTC.

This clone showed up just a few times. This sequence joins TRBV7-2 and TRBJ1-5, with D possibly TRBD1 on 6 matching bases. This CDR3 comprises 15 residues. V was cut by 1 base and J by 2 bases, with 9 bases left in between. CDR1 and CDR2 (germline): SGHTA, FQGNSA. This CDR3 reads CASSLGQAGNQPQHF. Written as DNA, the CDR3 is TGTGCCAGCAGCTTAGGACAGGCGGGCAATCAGCCCCAGCATTTT.

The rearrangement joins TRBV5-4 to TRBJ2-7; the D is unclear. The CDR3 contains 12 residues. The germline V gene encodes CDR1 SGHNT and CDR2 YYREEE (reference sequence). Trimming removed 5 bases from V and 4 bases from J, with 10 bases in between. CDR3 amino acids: CASRLDTYEQYF. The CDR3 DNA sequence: TGTGCCAGCAGACTCGACACGTACGAGCAGTACTTC.

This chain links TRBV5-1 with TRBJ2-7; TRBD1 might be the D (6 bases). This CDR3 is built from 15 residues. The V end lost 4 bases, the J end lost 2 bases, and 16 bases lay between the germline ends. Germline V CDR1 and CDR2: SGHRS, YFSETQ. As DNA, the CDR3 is TGCGCCAGCAGCCCGGGACACCAAGGCACCTACGAGCAGTACTTC. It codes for CASSPGHQGTYEQYF.

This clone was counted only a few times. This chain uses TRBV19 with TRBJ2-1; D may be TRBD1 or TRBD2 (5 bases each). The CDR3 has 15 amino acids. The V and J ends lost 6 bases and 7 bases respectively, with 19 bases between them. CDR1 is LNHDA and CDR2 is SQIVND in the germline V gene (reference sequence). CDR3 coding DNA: TGTGCCAGTAGGGGGACGGGAATATTTAGGAATGAGCAGTTCTTC. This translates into CASRGTGIFRNEQFF.

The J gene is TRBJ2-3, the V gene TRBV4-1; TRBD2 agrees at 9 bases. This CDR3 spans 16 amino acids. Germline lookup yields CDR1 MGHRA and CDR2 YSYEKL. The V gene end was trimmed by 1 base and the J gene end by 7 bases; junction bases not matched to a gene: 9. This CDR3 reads CASSQAAGTSSYTQYF. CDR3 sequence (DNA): TGCGCCAGCAGCCAAGCCGCCGGGACTAGCTCATATACGCAGTATTTT.

The CDR3 DNA follows: TGTGCCAGCAGCGGGAGAAGGACCGGGGAGCTGTTTTTT. It translates to CASSGRRTGELFF. The chain employs TRBV6-6 and TRBJ2-2; TRBD2 might be the D (6 bases). CDR1 and CDR2 from the germline V gene are MNHNY and SVGAGI (reference sequence). This CDR3 is 13 amino acids long. Trimming stripped 6 bases from V and 5 bases from J, with 10 bases between.

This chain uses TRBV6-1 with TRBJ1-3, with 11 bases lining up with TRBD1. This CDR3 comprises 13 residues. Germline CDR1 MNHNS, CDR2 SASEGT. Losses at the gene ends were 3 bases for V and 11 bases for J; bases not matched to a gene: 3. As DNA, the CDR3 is TGTGCCAGCAGTGAGGGACAGGGGGTGCCCATATATTTT. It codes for CASSEGQGVPIYF.

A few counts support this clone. The CDR3 DNA sequence: TGTGCCAGTAAACCCGCAGGGGGGGCCTACGAGCAGTACTTC. Encoded protein: CASKPAGGAYEQYF. This chain uses TRBV19 with TRBJ2-7; tentatively, D is TRBD1 or TRBD2 (7 bases each). The CDR3 totals 14 residues. The V gene lost 7 bases and the J gene lost 2 bases, with 15 bases spanning the gap. CDR1 is LNHDA and CDR2 is SQIVND in the germline V gene (reference sequence).